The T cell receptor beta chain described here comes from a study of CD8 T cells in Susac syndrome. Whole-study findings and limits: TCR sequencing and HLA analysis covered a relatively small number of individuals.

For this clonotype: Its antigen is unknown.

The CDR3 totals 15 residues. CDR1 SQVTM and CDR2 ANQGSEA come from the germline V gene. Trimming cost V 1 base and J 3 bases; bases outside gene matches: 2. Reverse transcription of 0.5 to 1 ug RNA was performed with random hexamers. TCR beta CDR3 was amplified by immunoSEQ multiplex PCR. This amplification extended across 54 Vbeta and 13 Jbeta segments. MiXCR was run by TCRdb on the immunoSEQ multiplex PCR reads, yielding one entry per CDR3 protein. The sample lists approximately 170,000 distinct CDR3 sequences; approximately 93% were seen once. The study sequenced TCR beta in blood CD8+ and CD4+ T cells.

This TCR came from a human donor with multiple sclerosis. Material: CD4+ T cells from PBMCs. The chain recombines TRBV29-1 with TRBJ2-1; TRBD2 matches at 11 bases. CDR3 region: CSVEVGTSGYNEQFF. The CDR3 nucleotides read TGCAGCGTTGAAGTGGGGACTAGCGGCTACAATGAGCAGTTCTTC.